This record covers a single T cell receptor (beta chain). Its antigen is currently unknown. The germline gives CDR1 MGHRA, CDR2 YSYEKL. Trimming removed 3 bases from V and 1 base from J, with 10 bases in between. This CDR3 has 14 residues. The data derive from a study of T cell responses to AZD1222 COVID-19 vaccine. Study-level findings and limits: Females outnumbered males among donors, who were mostly white British; clonal diversity was possibly underestimated. Baseline serostatus was positive in only a handful of AZD1222 recipients. Receipt of two AZD1222 doses was followed by a rise in Spike-specific TCR breadth and depth.

Generated by immunoSEQ multiplex PCR, the TCRdb table keeps only in-frame clones and is missing some. The data contain 100,000 to 150,000 clones, around 92% of them singletons. The chain has TRBV4-1 and TRBJ2-7, with D perhaps matching TRBD2 (6 bases). The receptor comes from an adult in good health. The sequencing here drew on peripheral blood, taken on day 0 of AZD1222 vaccination. This CDR3 is CASSHTGLSYEQYF. CDR3 nucleotide sequence: TGCGCCAGCAGCCACACGGGACTTTCCTACGAGCAGTACTTC.